Given below is one T cell receptor (beta chain) in context. What it recognizes is unknown. In blood CD8+ and CD4+ T cells, TCR beta underwent sequencing. The TEMRA cells underwent FACS enrichment, while the CD8+ and CD4+ T cells underwent negative isolation. An input of roughly 0.5 to 1 ug of RNA was subjected to reverse transcription using random hexamers. TCRdb re-analysed the immunoSEQ multiplex PCR reads in MiXCR, keeping a single row per CDR3 protein. The sample comprises 92,000 or so distinct CDR3 sequences, approximately 96% of which are singletons, and roughly 0.62% rests with the top ten. The source of the sample is a study of CD8 T cells in Susac syndrome. Across the whole study: The sequenced Susac syndrome patients comprised five or six with active disease and about 8 in remission.

Whole-study findings and limits: TEMRA cells and active patients showed peak Susac CD8+ clonal expansion.

V lost 4 bases and J lost 7, with 21 bases in between. The germline gives CDR1 SGHRS, CDR2 YFSETQ. The CDR3 is made up of 16 amino acids. This TCR derives from a human donor with Susac syndrome. The chain links TRBV5-1 to TRBJ2-1, with D unclear. Sequencing was performed on CD8+ T cells from PBMCs. CDR3 loop: CASSTEDPYLSNEQFF. The DNA of the CDR3 is TGCGCCAGCAGCACAGAGGACCCTTATCTCTCGAATGAGCAGTTCTTC.